The rows below give T cell receptor beta chains drawn from one sample of a study of CD8 T cells in ankylosing spondylitis. TCRdb re-called the 5' RACE reads with MiXCR, one entry per CDR3 protein. The table shows approximately 300,000 distinct CDR3 sequences, with 15% to 20% occurring only once. Sequences were obtained from blood, either unsorted or a sorted T cell fraction (not recorded which). The receptors come from a male donor with ankylosing spondylitis or in good health (not recorded which). The CDR3 runs from the conserved cysteine through the conserved F or W. A D gene is named only where the DNA matches it firmly. Clone size is stated in some rows and not others, as once, few, many or a class when expanded.

j_call clone_size d_call v_call cdr3_aa cdr3_nt
TRBJ2-4 NA NA TRBV12-3/TRBV12-4 CASSQRTSGLQNIQYF TGTGCCAGCAGCCAAAGGACCTCGGGTCTTCAAAACATTCAGTACTTC
TRBJ1-1 few NA TRBV20-1 CSARVGGRGAEAFF TGCAGTGCTAGAGTGGGGGGCAGGGGTGCTGAAGCTTTCTTT
TRBJ2-1 few TRBD2 TRBV20-1 CSALGLAGVIGSEQFF TGCAGTGCTCTAGGACTAGCGGGAGTAATAGGTTCGGAGCAGTTCTTC
TRBJ1-2 many NA TRBV7-2 CASSLTDSPSF TGTGCCAGCAGCTTAACTGACAGCCCATCCTTC
TRBJ1-6 NA NA TRBV18 CASSPDSSYNSPLHF TGTGCCAGCTCACCAGACAGTTCCTATAATTCACCCCTCCACTTT
TRBJ2-3 few NA TRBV7-3 CASSSGQLSTDTQYF TGTGCCAGCAGCAGCGGACAGCTTAGCACAGATACGCAGTATTTT
TRBJ2-5 NA NA TRBV6-5 CASSWVLQETQYF TGTGCCAGCAGTTGGGTCTTGCAAGAGACCCAGTACTTC
TRBJ1-5 many NA TRBV27 CASSLQFSGGGNQPQHF TGTGCCAGCAGTTTACAGTTTTCGGGGGGCGGCAATCAGCCCCAGCATTTT
TRBJ2-5 NA NA TRBV20-1 CSVTGRSFETQYF TGCAGTGTAACGGGACGGTCGTTTGAAACCCAGTACTTC
TRBJ2-3 many NA TRBV6-1 CASTEQGGTDTQYF TGTGCCAGCACCGAACAAGGGGGCACAGATACGCAGTATTTT
TRBJ2-4 few TRBD2 TRBV20-1 CSARASGAVAKNIQYF TGCAGTGCTAGAGCTAGCGGGGCGGTAGCCAAAAACATTCAGTACTTC
TRBJ2-3 many TRBD1 TRBV5-6 CASSPTGSDTQYF TGTGCCAGCAGCCCGACAGGGTCAGATACGCAGTATTTT
TRBJ2-6 once NA TRBV25-1 CASSEGSGANVLTF TGTGCCAGCAGTGAAGGGTCTGGGGCCAACGTCCTGACTTTC
TRBJ1-2 few NA TRBV30 CAWSVNTYGYTF TGTGCCTGGAGTGTAAACACCTATGGCTACACCTTC
TRBJ2-3 NA NA TRBV7-9 CASSFREQRTDTQYF TGTGCCAGCAGCTTTCGTGAGCAGCGCACAGATACGCAGTATTTT
TRBJ2-3 few NA TRBV6-4 CASSADGDTDTQYF TGTGCCAGCAGTGCGGACGGAGACACAGATACGCAGTATTTT
TRBJ2-1 few TRBD2 TRBV9 CASSFSGGVGTSYNEQFF TGTGCCAGCAGCTTTAGCGGGGGGGTCGGGACCTCCTACAATGAGCAGTTCTTC
TRBJ1-1 few NA TRBV30 CAWSAWTEAFF TGTGCCTGGAGTGCGTGGACTGAAGCTTTCTTT
TRBJ1-5 NA NA TRBV7-2 CASSLGFQPQHF TGTGCCAGCAGCTTAGGCTTTCAGCCCCAGCATTTT
TRBJ2-5 NA TRBD2 TRBV5-1 CASRSGRGPQETQYF TGCGCCAGCAGGTCGGGGAGGGGACCACAAGAGACCCAGTACTTC
TRBJ2-5 few TRBD1 TRBV5-1 CASSEQGRNQETQYF TGCGCCAGCAGCGAACAGGGGAGAAATCAAGAGACCCAGTACTTC
TRBJ2-2 NA NA TRBV28 CASSFLLAGTGELFF TGTGCCAGCAGTTTTCTCCTGGCAGGTACCGGGGAGCTGTTTTTT
TRBJ2-2 few TRBD2 TRBV12-3/TRBV12-4 CASRASGSRTGELFF TGTGCCAGCAGGGCTAGCGGGAGTCGTACCGGGGAGCTGTTTTTT
TRBJ2-2 few NA TRBV29-1 CSDRTRDTGELFF TGCAGCGATCGGACAAGGGACACCGGGGAGCTGTTTTTT
TRBJ2-5 few NA TRBV6-5 CASTNFETQYF TGTGCCAGCACTAACTTCGAGACCCAGTACTTC